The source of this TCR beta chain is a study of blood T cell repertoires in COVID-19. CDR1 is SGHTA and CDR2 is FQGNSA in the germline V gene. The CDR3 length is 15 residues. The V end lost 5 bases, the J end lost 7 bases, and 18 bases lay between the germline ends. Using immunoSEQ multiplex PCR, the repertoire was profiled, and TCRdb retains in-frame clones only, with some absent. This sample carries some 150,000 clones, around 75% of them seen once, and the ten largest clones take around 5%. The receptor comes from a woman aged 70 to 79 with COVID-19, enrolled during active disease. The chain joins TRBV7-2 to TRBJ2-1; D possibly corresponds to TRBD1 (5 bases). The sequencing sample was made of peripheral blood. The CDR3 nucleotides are TGTGCCAGCAGCCCCCCCCAGGGAAGGATGAATGAGCAGTTCTTC. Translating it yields CASSPPQGRMNEQFF.